This T cell receptor beta chain was identified in a study of identifying expanded T cells in peripheral blood. Overall study results and limits: Differentially abundant clones: about 1.1 between replicates, 16.4 at two to three weeks, 19 to 20 at four. Across healthy donors, higher total template counts meant significantly greater roughly 2-week count variance.

A word on this clone: Its antigen remains unknown.

V gave up 5 bases and J gave up 6 bases; unmatched junction bases: 8. Per the germline V gene, CDR1 is SGHNT and CDR2 is YENEEA. This CDR3 is built from 14 residues. Collection occurred without any documented infections or immune events in donors. Method: immunoSEQ multiplex PCR; TCRdb's copy keeps in-frame clones and lacks some. The sample consists of over 100,000 clones, 88% of them appearing once. This sequence was found in a person between 18 and 75 years old in good health. Material for sequencing was blood. The chain has TRBV11-3 and TRBJ2-3; 7 bases are shared with TRBD2. In DNA form, the CDR3 reads TGTGCCAGCAGCGTAGGGAGGGGAATGGATACGCAGTATTTT. Amino acids: CASSVGRGMDTQYF.